Following are 23 T cell receptor beta chains from one sample sequenced in a study of blood T cell repertoires in COVID-19. Using immunoSEQ multiplex PCR, the repertoire was profiled, and TCRdb retains in-frame clones only, with some absent. In the table there are 200,000 to 300,000 clones, 86% of which are singletons. The material sequenced was peripheral blood. Receptor source: a man between 35 and 55 years old who had recovered from COVID-19.

This chain uses TRBV18 with TRBJ2-5; the match to TRBD2 covers 11 bases. Losses at the gene ends were 1 base for V and 2 bases for J; bases not matched to a gene: 3. The CDR3 spans 16 residues. Per the germline V gene, CDR1 is KGHSH and CDR2 is LQKENI. CDR3 region: CASSPLAGGSQETQYF. The CDR3 DNA follows: TGTGCCAGCTCACCACTAGCGGGGGGGTCTCAAGAGACCCAGTACTTC.

About this clone itself: Other DNA sequences in the sample encode the same CDR3. V usage is TRBV6-2 or TRBV6-3 and J usage is TRBJ1-2; the match to TRBD1 covers 9 bases. Germline lookup yields CDR1 MNHEY and CDR2 SVGEGT. The CDR3 is 16 amino acids. With 4 bases clipped from V and 4 bases from J, the junction kept 10 bases outside the gene matches. CDR3 DNA sequence: TGTGCCAGCAGTTCGCTCCCGGGACAGGGTTCCTATGGCTACACCTTC. Translation: CASSSLPGQGSYGYTF.

This rearrangement joins TRBV29-1 to TRBJ2-7; D might be TRBD1 (6 bases). CDR1 and CDR2 (germline): SQVTM, ANQGSEA. The V gene lost 4 bases and the J gene lost 2 bases, with 12 bases spanning the gap. This CDR3 is built from 13 residues. CDR3 amino acids: CSVGADSPYEQYF. For the CDR3, the DNA is TGCAGCGTTGGGGCGGACAGTCCCTACGAGCAGTACTTC.

This clone has just one count. The chain employs TRBV7-2 and TRBJ2-3; TRBD2 matches 8 bases. The V gene end was trimmed by 1 base and the J gene end by 2 bases; junction bases not matched to a gene: 2. Per germline, CDR1 SGHTA and CDR2 FQGNSA. CDR3 size: 15 residues. In DNA form, the CDR3 reads TGTGCCAGCAGCTTAGAACTAGCGGACACAGATACGCAGTATTTT. It yields the protein CASSLELADTDTQYF.

The rearrangement links TRBV7-2 to TRBJ1-5; weak D call: TRBD1 (6 bases). This CDR3 contains 14 residues. CDR1 is SGHTA and CDR2 is FQGNSA in the germline V gene. V shed 7 bases and J shed 7 bases, with 17 bases lying between them. CDR3 residues: CASTEGGGGQPQHF. For the CDR3, the DNA is TGTGCCAGCACCGAGGGGGGGGGCGGCCAGCCCCAGCATTTT.

This clone was seen only a few times. The rearrangement links TRBV7-9 to TRBJ1-1; D not resolved. The CDR3 loop spans 12 amino acids. From germline, CDR1 is SEHNR and CDR2 FQNEAQ (reference sequence). Deletions cut 4 bases from V and 0 bases from J, with 3 bases between. CDR3 region: CASSSMNTEAFF. The CDR3 DNA reads TGTGCCAGCAGCTCAATGAACACTGAAGCTTTCTTT.

This chain links TRBV29-1 with TRBJ1-3; possible D gene TRBD1, 5 bases. CDR1 and CDR2 from the germline V gene are SQVTM and ANQGSEA. V shed 8 bases and J shed 4 bases, with 9 bases lying between them. The CDR3 is 11 residues long. CDR3 bases: TGCAGCCCCAGGGTCGGAAACACCATATATTTT. Translation gives CSPRVGNTIYF.

J is TRBJ2-5 and V is TRBV6-5, with 7 bases matching TRBD2. This CDR3 region has 15 residues. CDR1 is MNHEY and CDR2 is SVGAGI in the germline V gene. V was pared by 7 bases and J by 5 bases, with 13 bases of the junction left unmatched. The CDR3 DNA follows: TGTGCCAGCACAGGCGGCGGGAGTCCCGGCGAGACCCAGTACTTC. It encodes CASTGGGSPGETQYF.

The chain employs TRBV28 and TRBJ2-7, with 11 bases lining up with TRBD2. This CDR3 comprises 15 residues. Germline V gene data show CDR1 as MDHEN and CDR2 as SYDVKM. V lost 5 bases, J lost 7 bases, and 10 bases stayed unmatched. The CDR3 is CASSLPTSGGWEQYF. The CDR3 bases are TGTGCCAGCAGTCTACCTACTAGCGGGGGCTGGGAGCAGTACTTC.

A few counts support this clone. CDR3 nucleotides: TGTGCCAGCAGTTACTTCCAGTCTTACGAGCAGTACTTC. Protein sequence: CASSYFQSYEQYF. J is TRBJ2-7 and V is TRBV6-2 or TRBV6-3; no firm D call. CDR1 is MNHEY and CDR2 is SVGEGT in the germline V gene. CDR3 length: 13 residues. Trimming shortened V by 1 base and J by 4 bases, and 8 bases separated the two germline ends.

This clone was counted between two and nine times. The chain uses TRBV5-4 and TRBJ2-7; D remains ambiguous. The germline V gene has CDR1 SGHNT and CDR2 YYREEE (reference sequence). The CDR3 consists of 13 residues. Trimming stripped 4 bases from V and 6 bases from J, with 14 bases between. The chain's CDR3 is CASSTHPRIEQYF. CDR3 nucleotide sequence: TGTGCCAGCAGCACCCACCCTAGAATCGAGCAGTACTTC.

The chain combines TRBV5-1 with TRBJ1-1, with 7 bases identical to TRBD1. Germline lookup yields CDR1 SGHRS and CDR2 YFSETQ. Trimming at V came to 4 bases and at J to 0 bases, leaving 9 bases not matched to a gene. CDR3 size: 16 residues. CDR3 nucleotides: TGCGCCAGCAGCCCTTCCACAGGGGTGATGAACACTGAAGCTTTCTTT. It codes for CASSPSTGVMNTEAFF.

This rearrangement joins TRBV9 to TRBJ1-3; D might be TRBD1 (5 bases). With 4 bases removed from V and 8 bases from J, the gap between germline ends came to 19 bases. The CDR3 length is 15 residues. Germline V gene sequence: CDR1 SGDLS, CDR2 YYNGEE. The CDR3 here is CASSPQGAAGYTIYF. Here the CDR3 DNA reads TGTGCCAGCAGCCCCCAAGGGGCCGCGGGGTACACCATATATTTT.

The chain couples TRBV12-5 to TRBJ2-2; 9 bases line up with TRBD1. Germline CDR1 is LGHNT and CDR2 is FRNRAP. The J segment lost 6 bases and the V segment lost 4 bases, leaving 3 bases of the junction unmatched. The CDR3 is 14 amino acids. In DNA form, the CDR3 reads TGTGCTAGTGGTTCCAGACAGGGGGCCGGGGAGCTGTTTTTT. It encodes CASGSRQGAGELFF.

V and J are TRBV4-2 and TRBJ2-2; TRBD2 agrees at 9 bases. With V trimmed by 3 bases and J by 3 bases, 23 bases remained unmatched. This CDR3 comprises 22 residues. Looked up from germline, CDR1 is LGHNA and CDR2 is YNFKEQ. The DNA for the CDR3 is TGTGCCAGCAGCCAGGTCTTTGCCAGGTCGGATAGCGGGGGTTGGGACACCGGGGAGCTGTTTTTT. Translated: CASSQVFARSDSGGWDTGELFF.

The chain is built from TRBV29-1 and TRBJ1-2; TRBD1 matches at 8 bases. This CDR3 has 15 residues. The junction had 11 bases not matched to a gene; V was cut back by 3 bases and J by 5 bases. CDR1 SQVTM and CDR2 ANQGSEA come from the germline V gene. The CDR3 is CSVEGTGLAPYGYTF. CDR3 bases: TGCAGCGTTGAGGGGACAGGACTCGCCCCATATGGCTACACCTTC.

The chain employs TRBV3-1 (or the pseudogene TRBV3-2) and TRBJ2-1; D possibly corresponds to TRBD2 (5 bases). The V gene lost 6 bases and the J gene lost 2 bases, with 14 bases spanning the gap. The length of the CDR3 is 15 residues. Looked up from germline, CDR1 is LGHDT and CDR2 is YNNKEL (reference sequence). This CDR3 is CASRLAGGTYNEQFF. CDR3 bases: TGTGCCAGCAGGCTGGCGGGCGGAACCTACAATGAGCAGTTCTTC.

The chain joins TRBV19 to TRBJ2-7; a possible D gene is TRBD1 (6 bases). CDR1 LNHDA and CDR2 SQIVND come from the germline V gene (reference sequence). The V end was cut by 1 base, the J end by 0 bases, with 19 bases between. The CDR3 spans 18 residues. The CDR3, as DNA: TGTGCCAGTAGTATAGGAATGACAGGACTTGGGGTCTCCTACGAGCAGTACTTC. Translation gives CASSIGMTGLGVSYEQYF. Supplemented by reference TRBV19 and TRBJ2-7, the full variable domain reads DGGITQSPKYLFRKEGQNVTLSCEQNLNHDAMYWYRQDPGQGLRLIYYSQIVNDFQKGDIAEGYSVSREKKESFPLTVTSAQKNPTAFYLCASSIGMTGLGVSYEQYFGPGTRLTVT.

This rearrangement joins TRBV29-1 to TRBJ2-2; 8 bases are a match to TRBD2. This CDR3 has 16 residues. Per germline, CDR1 SQVTM and CDR2 ANQGSEA. The V segment lost 0 bases and the J segment 5 bases; nucleotides outside the gene matches: 8. Here the CDR3 reads CSVEDRGGGSTGELFF. DNA for the CDR3: TGCAGCGTTGAAGATCGTGGCGGGGGGTCTACCGGGGAGCTGTTTTTT.

The chain recombines TRBV3-1 (or the pseudogene TRBV3-2) with TRBJ2-5; D may be TRBD1 (6 bases). V lost 4 bases, J lost 6 bases, and 18 bases lay in between. Germline CDR1 reads LGHDT; CDR2 reads YNNKEL (reference sequence). The CDR3 is 15 residues long. CDR3 region: CASSRQETIRQTQYF. CDR3 nucleotide sequence: TGTGCCAGCAGCCGACAGGAGACCATAAGGCAGACCCAGTACTTC.

This clone was found a few times. The chain links TRBV2 to TRBJ1-4; no clear D gene. V dropped 2 bases and J dropped 14 bases, with 6 bases sitting between them. The germline gives CDR1 SNHLY, CDR2 FYNNEI. The CDR3 has 10 residues. CDR3: CASSERVLFF. DNA for the CDR3: TGTGCCAGCAGTGAACGCGTCCTGTTTTTT.

The V and J genes are TRBV10-3 and TRBJ1-2; D may be TRBD1 (5 bases). V lost 10 bases to trimming and J lost 4 bases, with 10 bases between them. CDR3 length: 11 residues. Looked up from germline, CDR1 is ENHRY and CDR2 is SYGVKD. The CDR3 region is CASGGSYGYTF. DNA for the CDR3: TGTGCCAGCGGGGGGTCCTATGGCTACACCTTC.

Details on this clone: One end of the junction varies from germline; a read error may be responsible. V usage is TRBV29-1 and J usage is TRBJ1-2, with 7 bases aligning to TRBD1. This CDR3 has 12 amino acids. Germline V gene lookup returns CDR1 SQVTM and CDR2 ANQGSEA. The CDR3: CSVKDRVYGYTF. CDR3 nucleotide sequence: TGCAGCGTTAAAGACAGGGTCTATGGCTACACCTTC.